Given below is one T cell receptor (beta chain) in context. The assay was immunoSEQ multiplex PCR, and TCRdb's table has in-frame clones only and misses some. The sample records approximately 660,000 clones, 88% being singletons. The CDR3 runs to 15 residues. Germline CDR1 is SGHNT and CDR2 is YENEEA. V lost 4 bases to trimming and J lost 2 bases; unmatched junction nucleotides: 7. These data belong to a study of shared T cell receptors in the human thymus. These data also formed part of another study, on human thymus T cells. That work adds: Resections from corrective heart surgery provided thymus tissue.

Input material: thymocytes. This chain links TRBV11-3 with TRBJ2-7; TRBD2 aligns across 8 bases. The clonotype was recovered from a boy under three years old with a congenital heart defect. The CDR3 DNA reads as TGTGCCAGCAGCTCCCCGCGGGAGGACCCCTACGAGCAGTACTTC. Protein sequence: CASSSPREDPYEQYF.